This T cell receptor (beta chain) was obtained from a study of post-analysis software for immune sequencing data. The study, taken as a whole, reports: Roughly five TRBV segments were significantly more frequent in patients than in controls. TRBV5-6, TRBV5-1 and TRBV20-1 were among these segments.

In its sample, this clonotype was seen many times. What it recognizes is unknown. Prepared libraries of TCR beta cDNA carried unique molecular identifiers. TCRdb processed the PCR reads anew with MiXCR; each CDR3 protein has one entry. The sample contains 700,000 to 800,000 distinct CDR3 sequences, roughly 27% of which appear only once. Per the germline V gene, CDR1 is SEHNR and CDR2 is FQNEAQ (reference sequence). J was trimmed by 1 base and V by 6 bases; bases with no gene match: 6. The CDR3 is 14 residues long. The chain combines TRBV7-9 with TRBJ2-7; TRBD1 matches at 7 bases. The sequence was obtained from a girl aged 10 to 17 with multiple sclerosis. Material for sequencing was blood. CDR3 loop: CASSPRQGSYEQYF. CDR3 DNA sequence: TGTGCCAGCAGTCCCCGACAGGGATCCTACGAGCAGTACTTC.